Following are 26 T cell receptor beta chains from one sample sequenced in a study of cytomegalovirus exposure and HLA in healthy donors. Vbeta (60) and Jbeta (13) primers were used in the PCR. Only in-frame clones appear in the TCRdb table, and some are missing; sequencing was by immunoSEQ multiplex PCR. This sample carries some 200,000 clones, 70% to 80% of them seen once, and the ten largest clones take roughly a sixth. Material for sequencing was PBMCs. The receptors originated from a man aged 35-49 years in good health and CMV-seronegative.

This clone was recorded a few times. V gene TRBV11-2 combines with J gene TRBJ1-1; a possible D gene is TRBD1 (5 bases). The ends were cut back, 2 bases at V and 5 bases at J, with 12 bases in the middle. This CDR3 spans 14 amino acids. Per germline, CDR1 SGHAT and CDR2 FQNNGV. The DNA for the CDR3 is TGTGCCAGCAGCTTAAATCAGGGCAGTACTGAAGCTTTCTTT. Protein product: CASSLNQGSTEAFF.

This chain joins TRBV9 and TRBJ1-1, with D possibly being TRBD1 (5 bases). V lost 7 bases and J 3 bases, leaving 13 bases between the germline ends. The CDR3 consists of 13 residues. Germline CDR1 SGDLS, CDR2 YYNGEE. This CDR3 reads CASSRGTHTEAFF. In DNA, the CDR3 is TGTGCCAGCTCCCGGGGGACTCACACTGAAGCTTTCTTT.

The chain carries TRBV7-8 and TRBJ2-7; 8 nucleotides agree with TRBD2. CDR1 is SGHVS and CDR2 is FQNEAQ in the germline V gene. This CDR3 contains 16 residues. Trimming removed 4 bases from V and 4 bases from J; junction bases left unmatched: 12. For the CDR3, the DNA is TGTGCCAGCAGCTCCATTGCGGGGGGTGGAGATTACGAGCAGTACTTC. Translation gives CASSSIAGGGDYEQYF.

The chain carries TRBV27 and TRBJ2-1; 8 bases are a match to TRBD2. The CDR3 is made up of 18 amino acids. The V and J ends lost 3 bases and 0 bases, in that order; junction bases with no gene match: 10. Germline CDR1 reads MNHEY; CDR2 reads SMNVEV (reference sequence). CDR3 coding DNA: TGTGCCAGCAGTTTCTCGGGACTAGTTCTATCCTCCTACAATGAGCAGTTCTTC. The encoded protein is CASSFSGLVLSSYNEQFF.

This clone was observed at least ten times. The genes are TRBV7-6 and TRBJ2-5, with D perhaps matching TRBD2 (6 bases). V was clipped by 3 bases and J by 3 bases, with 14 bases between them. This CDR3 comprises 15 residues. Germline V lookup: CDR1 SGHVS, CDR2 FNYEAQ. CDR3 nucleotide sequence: TGTGCCAGCAGCTTCAAGTGGGACTCTAAAGAGACCCAGTACTTC. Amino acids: CASSFKWDSKETQYF.

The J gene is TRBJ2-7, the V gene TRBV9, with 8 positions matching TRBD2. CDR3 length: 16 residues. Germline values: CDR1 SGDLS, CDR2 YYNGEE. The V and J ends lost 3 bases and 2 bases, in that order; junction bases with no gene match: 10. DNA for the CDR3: TGTGCCAGCAGCGCGGTTTTGAGCGGGGGACCCTACGAGCAGTACTTC. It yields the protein CASSAVLSGGPYEQYF.

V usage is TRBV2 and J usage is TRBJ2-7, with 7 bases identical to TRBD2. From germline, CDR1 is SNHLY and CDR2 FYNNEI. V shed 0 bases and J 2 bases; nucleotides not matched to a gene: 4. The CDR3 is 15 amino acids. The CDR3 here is CASSEARGSPYEQYF. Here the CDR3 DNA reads TGTGCCAGCAGTGAAGCGCGGGGGTCCCCCTACGAGCAGTACTTC. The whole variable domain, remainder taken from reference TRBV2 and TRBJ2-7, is EPEVTQTPSHQVTQMGQEVILRCVPISNHLYFYWYRQILGQKVEFLVSFYNNEISEKSEIFDDQFSVERPDGSNFTLKIRSTKLEDSAMYFCASSEARGSPYEQYFGPGTRLTVT.

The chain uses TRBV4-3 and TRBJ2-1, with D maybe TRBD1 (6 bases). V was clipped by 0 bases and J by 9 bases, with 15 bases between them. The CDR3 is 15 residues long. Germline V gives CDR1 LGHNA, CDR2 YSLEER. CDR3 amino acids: CASSQEAGEDGEQFF. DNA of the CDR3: TGCGCCAGCAGCCAAGAAGCAGGGGAAGATGGTGAGCAGTTCTTC.

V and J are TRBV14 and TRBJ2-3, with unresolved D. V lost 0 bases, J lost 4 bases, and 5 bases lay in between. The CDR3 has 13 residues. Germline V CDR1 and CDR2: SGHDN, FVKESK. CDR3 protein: CASSQDPADTQYF. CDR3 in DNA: TGTGCCAGCAGCCAAGATCCTGCAGATACGCAGTATTTT.

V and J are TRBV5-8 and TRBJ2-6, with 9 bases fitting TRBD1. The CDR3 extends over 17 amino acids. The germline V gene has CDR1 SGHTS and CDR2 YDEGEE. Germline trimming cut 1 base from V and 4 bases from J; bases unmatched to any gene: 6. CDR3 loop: CASSLITGGSGANVLTF. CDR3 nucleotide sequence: TGTGCCAGCAGCTTGATTACAGGGGGCTCAGGGGCCAACGTCCTGACTTTC.

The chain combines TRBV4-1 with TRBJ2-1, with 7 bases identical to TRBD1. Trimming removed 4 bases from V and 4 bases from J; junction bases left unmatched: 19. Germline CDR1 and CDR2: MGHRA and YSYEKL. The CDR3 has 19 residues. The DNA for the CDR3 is TGCGCCAGCAGCCCGTCTGCCGGGACAGCAAGGGCCCTTTACAATGAGCAGTTCTTC. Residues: CASSPSAGTARALYNEQFF.

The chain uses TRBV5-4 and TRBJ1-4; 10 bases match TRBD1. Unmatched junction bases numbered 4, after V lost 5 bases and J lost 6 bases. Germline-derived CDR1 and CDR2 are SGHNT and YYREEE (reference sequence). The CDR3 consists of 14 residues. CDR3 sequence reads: CASRLTGGDEKLFF. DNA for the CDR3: TGTGCCAGCAGACTGACAGGGGGCGATGAAAAACTGTTTTTT. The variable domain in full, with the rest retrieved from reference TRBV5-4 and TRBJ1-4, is ETGVTQSPTHLIKTRGQQVTLRCSSQSGHNTVSWYQQALGQGPQFIFQYYREEENGRGNFPPRFSGLQFPNYSSELNVNALELDDSALYLCASRLTGGDEKLFFGSGTQLSVL.

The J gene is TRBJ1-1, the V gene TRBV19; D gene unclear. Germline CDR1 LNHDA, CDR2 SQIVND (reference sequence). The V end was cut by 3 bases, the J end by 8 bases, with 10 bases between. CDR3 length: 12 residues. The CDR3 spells CASSMRAGEAFF. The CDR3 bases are TGTGCCAGTAGTATGAGGGCAGGAGAAGCTTTCTTT.

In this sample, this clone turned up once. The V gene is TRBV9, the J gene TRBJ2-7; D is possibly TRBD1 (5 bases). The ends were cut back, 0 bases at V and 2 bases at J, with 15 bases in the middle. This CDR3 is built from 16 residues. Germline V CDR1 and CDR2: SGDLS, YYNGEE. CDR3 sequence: CASSVEPGRSAYEQYF. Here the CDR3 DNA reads TGTGCCAGCAGCGTAGAGCCAGGGCGGTCAGCCTACGAGCAGTACTTC.

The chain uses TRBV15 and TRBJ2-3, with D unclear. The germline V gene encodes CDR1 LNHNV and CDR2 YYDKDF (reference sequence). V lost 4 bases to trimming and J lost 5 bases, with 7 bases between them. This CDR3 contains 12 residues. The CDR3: CATSIKRDTQYF. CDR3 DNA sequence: TGTGCCACCAGCATAAAGCGAGATACGCAGTATTTT.

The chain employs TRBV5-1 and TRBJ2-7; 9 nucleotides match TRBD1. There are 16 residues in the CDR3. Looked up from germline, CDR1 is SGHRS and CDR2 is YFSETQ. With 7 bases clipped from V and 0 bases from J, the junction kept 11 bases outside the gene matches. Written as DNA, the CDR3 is TGCGCCAGCCGATATAGCCCGGGACAGGGCTCCTACGAGCAGTACTTC. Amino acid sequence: CASRYSPGQGSYEQYF.

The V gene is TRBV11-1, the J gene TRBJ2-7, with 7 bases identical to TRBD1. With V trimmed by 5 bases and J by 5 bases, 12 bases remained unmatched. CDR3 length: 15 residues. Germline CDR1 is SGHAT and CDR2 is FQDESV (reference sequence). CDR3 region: CASSLTGASLDEQYF. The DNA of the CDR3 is TGTGCCAGCAGCCTTACAGGGGCCTCTTTGGACGAGCAGTACTTC.

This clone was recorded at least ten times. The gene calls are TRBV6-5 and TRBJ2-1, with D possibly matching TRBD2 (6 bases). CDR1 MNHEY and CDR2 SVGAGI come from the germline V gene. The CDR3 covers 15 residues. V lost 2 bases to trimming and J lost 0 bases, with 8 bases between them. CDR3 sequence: CASSYRGSSYNEQFF. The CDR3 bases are TGTGCCAGCAGTTACCGGGGGAGCTCCTACAATGAGCAGTTCTTC.

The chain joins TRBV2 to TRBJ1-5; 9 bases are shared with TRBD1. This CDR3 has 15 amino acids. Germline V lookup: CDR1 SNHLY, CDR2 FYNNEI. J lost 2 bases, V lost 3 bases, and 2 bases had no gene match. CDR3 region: CASSDRTGGNQPQHF. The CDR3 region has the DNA TGTGCCAGCAGTGACAGGACAGGGGGCAATCAGCCCCAGCATTTT. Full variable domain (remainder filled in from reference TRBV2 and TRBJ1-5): EPEVTQTPSHQVTQMGQEVILRCVPISNHLYFYWYRQILGQKVEFLVSFYNNEISEKSEIFDDQFSVERPDGSNFTLKIRSTKLEDSAMYFCASSDRTGGNQPQHFGDGTRLSIL.

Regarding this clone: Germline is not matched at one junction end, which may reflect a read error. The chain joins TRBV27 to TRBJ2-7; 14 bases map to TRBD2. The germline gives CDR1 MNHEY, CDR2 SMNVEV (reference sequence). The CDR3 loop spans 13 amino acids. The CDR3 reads CASSSPTSGRAYF. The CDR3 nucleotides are TGTGCCAGCAGTTCCCCGACTAGCGGGAGGGCCTATTTC.

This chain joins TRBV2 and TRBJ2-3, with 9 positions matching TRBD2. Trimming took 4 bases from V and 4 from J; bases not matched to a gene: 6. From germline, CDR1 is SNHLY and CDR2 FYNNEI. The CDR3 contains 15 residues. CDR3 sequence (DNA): TGTGCCAGCAGTGGTAGCGGGGGAAAATCAGATACGCAGTATTTT. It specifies CASSGSGGKSDTQYF. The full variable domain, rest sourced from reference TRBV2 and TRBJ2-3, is EPEVTQTPSHQVTQMGQEVILRCVPISNHLYFYWYRQILGQKVEFLVSFYNNEISEKSEIFDDQFSVERPDGSNFTLKIRSTKLEDSAMYFCASSGSGGKSDTQYFGPGTRLTVL.

The CDR3 reads CAISDQRRTDSYEQYF. The CDR3 DNA reads as TGTGCCATCAGTGATCAGCGGAGGACAGACTCCTACGAGCAGTACTTC. J is TRBJ2-7 and V is TRBV10-3, with D possibly matching TRBD1 (6 bases). This CDR3 has 16 residues. Germline CDR1 and CDR2: ENHRY and SYGVKD. The V end lost 3 bases, the J end lost 0 bases, and 15 bases lay between the germline ends.

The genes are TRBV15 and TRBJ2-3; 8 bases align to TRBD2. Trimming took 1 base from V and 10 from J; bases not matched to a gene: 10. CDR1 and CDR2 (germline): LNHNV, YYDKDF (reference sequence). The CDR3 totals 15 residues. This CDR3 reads CATSRVGTRGGAQYF. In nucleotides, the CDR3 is TGTGCCACCAGCAGAGTGGGGACTAGAGGGGGGGCGCAGTATTTT.

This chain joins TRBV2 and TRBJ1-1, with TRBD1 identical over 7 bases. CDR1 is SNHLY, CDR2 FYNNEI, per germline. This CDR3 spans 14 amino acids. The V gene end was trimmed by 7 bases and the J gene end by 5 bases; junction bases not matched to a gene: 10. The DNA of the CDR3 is TGTGCCAGCACGAACAGGGGAAGGAAGACTGAAGCTTTCTTT. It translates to CASTNRGRKTEAFF.

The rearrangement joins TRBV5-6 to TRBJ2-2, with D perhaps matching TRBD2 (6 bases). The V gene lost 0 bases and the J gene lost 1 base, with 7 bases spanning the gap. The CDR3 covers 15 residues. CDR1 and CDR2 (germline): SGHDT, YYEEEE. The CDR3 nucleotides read TGTGCCAGCAGCTTGGGAGCGGGGAACACCGGGGAGCTGTTTTTT. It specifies CASSLGAGNTGELFF. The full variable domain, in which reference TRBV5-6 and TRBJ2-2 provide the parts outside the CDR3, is DAGVTQSPTHLIKTRGQQVTLRCSPKSGHDTVSWYQQALGQGPQFIFQYYEEEERQRGNFPDRFSGHQFPNYSSELNVNALLLGDSALYLCASSLGAGNTGELFFGEGSRLTVL.

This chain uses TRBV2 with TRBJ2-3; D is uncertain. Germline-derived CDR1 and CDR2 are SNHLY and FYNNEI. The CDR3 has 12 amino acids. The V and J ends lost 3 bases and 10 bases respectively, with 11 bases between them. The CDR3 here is CASSDSSGAQYF. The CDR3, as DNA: TGTGCCAGCAGTGATTCCTCAGGCGCGCAGTATTTT.